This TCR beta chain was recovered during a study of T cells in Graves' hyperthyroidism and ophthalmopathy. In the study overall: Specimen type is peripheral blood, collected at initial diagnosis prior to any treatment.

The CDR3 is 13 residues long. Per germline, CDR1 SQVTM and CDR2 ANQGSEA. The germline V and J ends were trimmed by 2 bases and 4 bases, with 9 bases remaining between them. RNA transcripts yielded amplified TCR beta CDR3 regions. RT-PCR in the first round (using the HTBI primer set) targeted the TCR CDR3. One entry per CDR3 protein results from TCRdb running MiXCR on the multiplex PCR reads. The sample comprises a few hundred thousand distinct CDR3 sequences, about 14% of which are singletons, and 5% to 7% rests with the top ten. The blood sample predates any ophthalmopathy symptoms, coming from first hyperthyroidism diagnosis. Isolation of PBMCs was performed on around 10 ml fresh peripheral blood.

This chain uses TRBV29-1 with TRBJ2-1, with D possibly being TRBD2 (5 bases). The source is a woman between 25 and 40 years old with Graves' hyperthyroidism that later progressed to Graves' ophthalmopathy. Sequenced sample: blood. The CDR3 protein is CSVENGDYNEQFF. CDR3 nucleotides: TGCAGCGTTGAAAACGGGGATTACAATGAGCAGTTCTTC.